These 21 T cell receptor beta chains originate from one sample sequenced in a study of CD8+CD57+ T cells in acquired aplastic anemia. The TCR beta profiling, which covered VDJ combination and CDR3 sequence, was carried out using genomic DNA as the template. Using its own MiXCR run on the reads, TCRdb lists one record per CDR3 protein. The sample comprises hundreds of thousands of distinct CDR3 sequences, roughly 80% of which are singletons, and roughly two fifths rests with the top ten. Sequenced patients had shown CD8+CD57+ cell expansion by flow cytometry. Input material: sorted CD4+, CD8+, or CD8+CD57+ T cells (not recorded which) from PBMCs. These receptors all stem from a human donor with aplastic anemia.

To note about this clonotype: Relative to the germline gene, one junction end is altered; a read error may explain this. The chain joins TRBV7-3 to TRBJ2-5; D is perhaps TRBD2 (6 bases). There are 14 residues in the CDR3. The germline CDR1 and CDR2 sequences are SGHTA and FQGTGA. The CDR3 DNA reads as TGTGCCACCAGCTTAGGAGGCGGAGGGCAAGATCAGTCCTTC. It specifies CATSLGGGGQDQSF. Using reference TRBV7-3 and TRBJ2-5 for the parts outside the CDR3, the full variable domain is GAGVSQTPSNKVTEKGKYVELRCDPISGHTALYWYRQSLGQGPEFLIYFQGTGAADDSGLPNDRFFAVRPEGSVSTLKIQRTERGDSAVYLCATSLGGGGQDQSFGPGTRLLVL.

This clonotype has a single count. The CDR3 here is CASSQDRSTDTQYF. In nucleotides, the CDR3 is TGCGCCAGCAGCCAAGACAGAAGCACAGATACGCAGTATTTT. The gene calls are TRBV4-1 and TRBJ2-3, with D hard to call. The CDR3 runs to 14 residues. Trimming left V 0 bases short and J 0 bases short, with 4 bases between. Germline values: CDR1 MGHRA, CDR2 YSYEKL.

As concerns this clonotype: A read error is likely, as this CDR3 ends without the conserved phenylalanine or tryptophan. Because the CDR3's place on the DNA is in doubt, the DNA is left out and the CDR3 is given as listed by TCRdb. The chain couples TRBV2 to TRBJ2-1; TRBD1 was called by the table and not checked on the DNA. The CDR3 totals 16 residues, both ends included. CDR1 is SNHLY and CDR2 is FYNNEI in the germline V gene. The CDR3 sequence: CASREGGGNAQDDHLG.

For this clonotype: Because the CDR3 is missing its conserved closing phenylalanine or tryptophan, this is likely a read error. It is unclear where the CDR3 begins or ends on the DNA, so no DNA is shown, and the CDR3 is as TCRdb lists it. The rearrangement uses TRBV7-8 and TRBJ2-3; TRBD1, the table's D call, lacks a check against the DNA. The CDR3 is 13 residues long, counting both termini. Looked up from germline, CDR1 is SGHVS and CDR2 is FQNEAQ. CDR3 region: CASSFGGSPDTYY.

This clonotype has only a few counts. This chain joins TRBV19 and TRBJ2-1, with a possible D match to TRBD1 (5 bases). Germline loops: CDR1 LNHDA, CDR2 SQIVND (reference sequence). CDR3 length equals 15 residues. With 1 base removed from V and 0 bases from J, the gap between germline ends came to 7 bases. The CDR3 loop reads CASSIARGSYNEQFF. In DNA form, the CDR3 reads TGTGCCAGTAGTATAGCTAGGGGCTCCTACAATGAGCAGTTCTTC.

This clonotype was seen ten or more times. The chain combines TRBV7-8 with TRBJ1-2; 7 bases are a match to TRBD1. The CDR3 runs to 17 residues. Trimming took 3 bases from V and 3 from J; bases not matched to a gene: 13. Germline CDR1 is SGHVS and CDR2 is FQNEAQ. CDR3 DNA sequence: TGTGCCAGCAGCTTTCATCCAGACGGGACAGCCGACTATGGCTACACCTTC. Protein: CASSFHPDGTADYGYTF.

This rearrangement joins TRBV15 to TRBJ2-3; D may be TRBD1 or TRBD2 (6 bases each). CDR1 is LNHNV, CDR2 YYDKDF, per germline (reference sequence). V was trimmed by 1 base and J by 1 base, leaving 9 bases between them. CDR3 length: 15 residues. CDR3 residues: CATSRVGGRTDTQYF. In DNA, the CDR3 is TGTGCCACCAGCAGAGTGGGGGGCCGCACAGATACGCAGTATTTT. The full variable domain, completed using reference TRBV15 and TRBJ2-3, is DAMVIQNPRYQVTQFGKPVTLSCSQTLNHNVMYWYQQKSSQAPKLLFHYYDKDFNNEADTPDNFQSRRPNTSFCFLDIRSPGLGDTAMYLCATSRVGGRTDTQYFGPGTRLTVL.

The CDR3 DNA sequence: TGTGCCAGTAGTTACCCGAACACTGAAGCTTTCTTT. Protein: CASSYPNTEAFF. This chain connects TRBV19 to TRBJ1-1; D is uncertain. CDR1 LNHDA and CDR2 SQIVND come from the germline V gene (reference sequence). This CDR3 spans 12 amino acids. Trimming left V 5 bases short and J 1 base short, with 5 bases between.

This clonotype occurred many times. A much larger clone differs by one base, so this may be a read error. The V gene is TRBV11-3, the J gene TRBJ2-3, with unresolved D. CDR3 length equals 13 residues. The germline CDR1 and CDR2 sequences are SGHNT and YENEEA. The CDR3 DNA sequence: TGTGCCAGCGGCTTCGATCTGACAGATACGCAGTATTTT. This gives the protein CASGFDLTDTQYF.

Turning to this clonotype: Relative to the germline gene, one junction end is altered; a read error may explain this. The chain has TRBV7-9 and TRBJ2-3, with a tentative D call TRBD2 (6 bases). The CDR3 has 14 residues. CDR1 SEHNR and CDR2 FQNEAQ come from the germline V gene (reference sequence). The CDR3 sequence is CASSFAGGRESQEF. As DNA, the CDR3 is TGTGCCAGCAGCTTTGCAGGAGGTCGGGAGAGCCAGGAGTTT.

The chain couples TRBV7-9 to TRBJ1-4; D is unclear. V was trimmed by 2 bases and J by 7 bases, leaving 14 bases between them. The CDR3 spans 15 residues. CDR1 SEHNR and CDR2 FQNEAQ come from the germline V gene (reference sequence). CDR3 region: CASSLTPPGSEKLFF. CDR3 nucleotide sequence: TGTGCCAGCAGCTTAACCCCACCAGGAAGTGAAAAACTGTTTTTT.

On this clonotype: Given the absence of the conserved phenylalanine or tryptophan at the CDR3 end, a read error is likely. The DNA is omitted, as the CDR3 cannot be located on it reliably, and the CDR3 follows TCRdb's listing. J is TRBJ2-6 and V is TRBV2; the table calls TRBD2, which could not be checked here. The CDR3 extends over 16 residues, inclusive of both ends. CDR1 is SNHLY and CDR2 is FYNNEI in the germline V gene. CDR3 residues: CASGEGGRDGHYVGTV.

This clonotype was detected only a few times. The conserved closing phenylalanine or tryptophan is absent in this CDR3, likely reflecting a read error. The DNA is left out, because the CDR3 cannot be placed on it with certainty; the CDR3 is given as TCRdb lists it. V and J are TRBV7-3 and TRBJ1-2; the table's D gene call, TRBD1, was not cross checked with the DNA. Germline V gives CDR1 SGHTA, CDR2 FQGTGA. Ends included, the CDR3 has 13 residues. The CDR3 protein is CASSLVPGELFFL.

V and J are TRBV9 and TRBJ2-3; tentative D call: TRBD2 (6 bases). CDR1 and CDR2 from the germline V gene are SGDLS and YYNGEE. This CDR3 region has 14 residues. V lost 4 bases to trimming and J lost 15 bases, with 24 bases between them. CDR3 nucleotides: TGTGCCAGCAGCTTAGCGGCAGATCCCCAGAAGCATTATTTT. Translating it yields CASSLAADPQKHYF.

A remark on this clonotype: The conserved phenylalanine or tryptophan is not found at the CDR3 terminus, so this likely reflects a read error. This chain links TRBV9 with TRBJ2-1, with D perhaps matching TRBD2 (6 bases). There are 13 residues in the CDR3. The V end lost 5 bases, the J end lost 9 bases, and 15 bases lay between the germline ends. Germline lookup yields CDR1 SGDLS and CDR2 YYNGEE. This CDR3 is CASSDGGMSEQFL. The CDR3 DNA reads TGTGCCAGCAGTGATGGGGGGATGAGTGAGCAGTTCCTC.

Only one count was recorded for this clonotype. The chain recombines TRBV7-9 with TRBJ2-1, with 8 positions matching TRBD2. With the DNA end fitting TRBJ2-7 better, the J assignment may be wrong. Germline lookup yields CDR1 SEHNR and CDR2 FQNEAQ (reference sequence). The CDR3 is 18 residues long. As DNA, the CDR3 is TGTGCCAGCAGCTTTCAAAGAAGCGGGGGAAAAAGGTATTACGAGCAGTACGTC. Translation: CASSFQRSGGKRYYEQYV.

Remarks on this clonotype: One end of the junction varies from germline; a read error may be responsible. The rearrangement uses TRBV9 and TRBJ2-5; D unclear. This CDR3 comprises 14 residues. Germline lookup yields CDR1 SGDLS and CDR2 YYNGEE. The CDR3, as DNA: TGTGCCAGCAGCAGAGGTAGGAACCAGGAGACCCAGTACTTC. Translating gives CASSRGRNQETQYF.

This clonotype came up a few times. CDR3 in amino acids: CASSPLGGTDTQYF. The CDR3 DNA reads as TGTGCCAGCAGTCCCCTAGGTGGCACAGATACGCAGTATTTT. The J gene is TRBJ2-3, the V gene TRBV7-3; no reliable D call. This CDR3 has 14 residues. Germline CDR1 is SGHTA and CDR2 is FQGTGA. V gave up 6 bases and J gave up 1 base, with 11 bases separating them.

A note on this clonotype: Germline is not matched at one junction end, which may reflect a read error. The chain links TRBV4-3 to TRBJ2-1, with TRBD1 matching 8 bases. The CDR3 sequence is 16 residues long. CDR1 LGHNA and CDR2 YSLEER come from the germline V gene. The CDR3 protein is CASSHTGGGSYNEQSF. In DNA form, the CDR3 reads TGCGCCAGCAGCCATACAGGGGGAGGCTCCTACAATGAGCAGTCCTTC.

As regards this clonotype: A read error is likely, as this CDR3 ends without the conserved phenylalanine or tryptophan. This CDR3 reads CASSWGQGSNYEYTL. For the CDR3, the DNA is TGTGCCAGCAGCTGGGGACAGGGCTCAAATTATGAGTACACCCTC. The V gene is TRBV7-2, the J gene TRBJ1-2, with 9 bases matching TRBD1. Trimming cost V 4 bases and J 11 bases; bases outside gene matches: 14. Germline-derived CDR1 and CDR2 are SGHTA and FQGNSA. CDR3 length equals 15 residues.

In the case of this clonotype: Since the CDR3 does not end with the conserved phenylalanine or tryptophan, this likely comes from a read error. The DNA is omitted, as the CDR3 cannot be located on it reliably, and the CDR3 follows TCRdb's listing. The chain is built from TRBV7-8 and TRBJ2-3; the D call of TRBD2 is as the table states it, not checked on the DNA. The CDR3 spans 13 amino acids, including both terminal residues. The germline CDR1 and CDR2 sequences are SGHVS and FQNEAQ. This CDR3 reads CASGDAGADTPHY.